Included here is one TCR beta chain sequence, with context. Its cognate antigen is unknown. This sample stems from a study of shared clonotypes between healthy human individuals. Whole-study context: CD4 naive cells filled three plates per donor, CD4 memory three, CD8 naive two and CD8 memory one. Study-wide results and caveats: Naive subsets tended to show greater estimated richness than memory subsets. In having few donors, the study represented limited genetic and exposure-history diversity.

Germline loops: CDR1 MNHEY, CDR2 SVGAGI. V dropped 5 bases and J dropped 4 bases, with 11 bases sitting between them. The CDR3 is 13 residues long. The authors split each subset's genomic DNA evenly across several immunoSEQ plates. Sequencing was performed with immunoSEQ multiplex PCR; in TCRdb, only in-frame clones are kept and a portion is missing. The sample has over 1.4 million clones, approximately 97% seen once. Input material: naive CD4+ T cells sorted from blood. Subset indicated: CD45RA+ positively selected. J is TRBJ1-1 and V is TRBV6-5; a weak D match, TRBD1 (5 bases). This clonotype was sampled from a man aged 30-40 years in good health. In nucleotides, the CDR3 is TGTGCCAGCAGTCAGGCGGGGGGCACTGAAGCTTTCTTT. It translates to CASSQAGGTEAFF.